The rows below give T cell receptor beta chains drawn from one sample of a study of T cells in Graves' hyperthyroidism and ophthalmopathy. Using its own MiXCR run on the multiplex PCR reads, TCRdb lists one record per CDR3 protein. The top ten clones hold 13% of a sample with roughly 250,000 distinct CDR3 sequences, roughly 15% of them seen once. Sequencing was done on a sample of blood. These receptor sequences come from a woman between 40 and 55 years old with Graves' hyperthyroidism that later progressed to Graves' ophthalmopathy. CDR3s include the opening cysteine and the closing phenylalanine or tryptophan. Each record gives: J gene, CDR3 length, D gene, V gene, clone size, CDR3 protein, CDR3 DNA. A D gene is named only where the DNA matches it firmly. Not all rows give a size; the values are once, few, many and, for expanded clones, a class.

TRBJ1-2 15 . TRBV27 many CASSPINGLPHGYTF TGTGCCAGCAGTCCCATCAACGGGTTGCCCCATGGCTACACCTTC
TRBJ1-1 14 . TRBV6-1 few CAITRTGVQTEAFF TGTGCCATCACTCGGACGGGCGTCCAGACTGAAGCTTTCTTT
TRBJ2-2 13 . TRBV20-1 many CSAVARAIGELFF TGCAGTGCAGTCGCTAGAGCAATCGGGGAGCTGTTTTTT
TRBJ1-2 15 . TRBV6-1 many CASSPPGAEYYGYTF TGTGCCAGTTCCCCCCCCGGGGCGGAATACTATGGCTACACCTTC
TRBJ2-7 13 . TRBV6-1 . CASPRDGSYEQYF TGTGCCAGCCCTAGGGACGGCTCCTACGAGCAGTACTTC
TRBJ2-7 15 . TRBV20-1 . CSAQSFQGPRGEQYF TGCAGTGCCCAGAGCTTTCAGGGCCCTAGAGGCGAGCAGTACTTC
TRBJ2-7 13 . TRBV11-2 few CASSHPRGYEQYF TGTGCCAGCAGTCACCCGAGGGGCTACGAGCAGTACTTC
TRBJ2-3 14 . TRBV29-1 many CSAVGYRGTDTQYF TGCAGCGCTGTGGGGTACAGGGGCACAGATACGCAGTATTTT
TRBJ2-5 15 TRBD2 TRBV5-8 many CASSFKREGQETQYF TGTGCCAGCAGCTTTAAGCGGGAGGGCCAAGAGACCCAGTACTTC
TRBJ1-5 15 TRBD1 TRBV2 many CASSMGTVSNQPQHF TGTGCCAGCAGCATGGGGACAGTTAGCAATCAGCCCCAGCATTTT
TRBJ2-2 15 . TRBV20-1 many CSATKGSANTGELFF TGCAGTGCTACCAAGGGATCCGCGAACACCGGGGAGCTGTTTTTT
TRBJ2-1 17 TRBD2 TRBV27 . CASSPLTSGSSYNEQFF TGTGCCAGCAGTCCCCTGACTAGCGGGAGCTCCTACAATGAGCAGTTCTTC
TRBJ2-3 14 TRBD2 TRBV12-3/TRBV12-4 many CASSPTSERDTQYF TGTGCCAGCAGTCCGACCTCTGAGCGGGACACGCAGTATTTT
TRBJ1-1 11 . TRBV19 many CASLMNTEAFF TGTGCCAGCCTCATGAACACTGAAGCTTTCTTT
TRBJ1-2 15 . TRBV28 many CASSLGIGPNYGYTF TGTGCCAGCAGTTTGGGGATAGGTCCCAACTATGGCTACACCTTC
TRBJ2-1 15 . TRBV5-6 . CASSFNRRTYNEQFF TGTGCCAGCAGCTTTAACCGCCGCACCTACAATGAGCAGTTCTTC
TRBJ1-5 12 . TRBV28 many CASSLRGQPQHF TGTGCCAGCAGTCTCCGTGGTCAGCCCCAGCATTTT
TRBJ2-2 14 TRBD1 TRBV20-1 . CSAKQGADTGELFF TGCAGTGCTAAACAGGGGGCAGACACCGGGGAGCTGTTTTTT
TRBJ2-5 16 . TRBV29-1 few CSVEPFRENLQETQYF TGCAGCGTTGAACCCTTCCGGGAAAACTTGCAAGAGACCCAGTACTTC
TRBJ2-1 16 . TRBV7-3 many CASSPGGLSSYNEQFF TGTGCCAGCAGCCCGGGGGGCTTGAGCTCCTACAATGAGCAGTTCTTC
TRBJ2-2 16 TRBD2 TRBV19 . CASSKSGSMAGGELVF TGTGCCAGTAGTAAAAGCGGGAGCATGGCGGGGGGGGAGCTGGTTTTT
TRBJ2-1 17 . TRBV20-1 . CSARDEGEPSSYNEQFF TGCAGTGCTAGAGATGAGGGAGAGCCCAGCTCCTACAATGAGCAGTTCTTC
TRBJ2-1 16 . TRBV7-9 many CASSFIGLAEQDEQFF TGTGCCAGCAGCTTTATTGGTCTAGCCGAACAGGATGAGCAGTTCTTC
TRBJ2-5 19 . TRBV2 once CASSQHPGLANRKKDTQYF TGTGCCAGCAGCCAACATCCGGGACTTGCGAACCGAAAAAAAGATACCCAGTACTTC
TRBJ2-7 14 . TRBV27 many CASSLWSAAYEQYF TGTGCCAGCAGTTTATGGTCGGCCGCTTACGAGCAGTACTTC
TRBJ2-1 12 . TRBV28 many CASSFSRNEQFF TGTGCCAGCAGTTTCAGTCGAAATGAGCAGTTCTTC
TRBJ2-3 13 . TRBV19 many CASSIVGPDTQYF TGTGCCAGTAGTATCGTCGGTCCTGATACGCAGTATTTT
TRBJ1-1 13 . TRBV7-9 many CASRPSGFTEAFF TGTGCCAGCAGACCCTCAGGGTTTACTGAAGCTTTCTTT
TRBJ2-2 15 . TRBV7-9 many CASSLSTGKNEELFF TGTGCCAGCAGCCTTTCGACAGGAAAAAACGAGGAGCTGTTTTTT
TRBJ1-5 15 . TRBV19 many CASSIGGNSNQPQHF TGTGCCAGTAGTATTGGGGGAAATAGCAATCAGCCCCAGCATTTT
TRBJ1-5 13 . TRBV20-1 many CSAWTDSNQPQHF TGCAGTGCTTGGACAGATAGCAATCAGCCCCAGCATTTT
TRBJ1-4 15 TRBD1 TRBV5-8 . CASSRTGSEDEKLFF TGTGCCAGCAGCAGGACAGGGTCCGAGGATGAAAAACTGTTTTTT
TRBJ1-6 14 . TRBV9 many CASSPDSYNSPLHF TGTGCCAGCAGCCCTGACTCCTATAATTCACCCCTCCACTTT
TRBJ1-1 16 TRBD1 TRBV27 . CASSTAGGARNTEAFF TGTGCCAGCAGCACAGCAGGGGGCGCGAGGAACACTGAAGCTTTCTTT
TRBJ1-2 13 . TRBV27 once CASPTQGNYGYTF TGTGCCAGCCCTACGCAGGGGAACTATGGCTACACCTTC
TRBJ2-7 17 TRBD2 TRBV2 few CASSLPRGLAGRYEQYF TGTGCCAGCAGCCTGCCCCGGGGACTAGCGGGGAGATACGAGCAGTACTTC
TRBJ2-5 15 . TRBV27 many CASMARATGRPSQYF TGTGCCAGCATGGCCAGGGCCACGGGCCGGCCGTCCCAGTACTTC
TRBJ1-1 17 . TRBV28 many CASSLSAGTGFFTEAFF TGTGCCAGCAGTTTATCCGCAGGGACGGGTTTTTTCACTGAAGCTTTCTTT
TRBJ2-2 18 TRBD1 TRBV9 few CASSAQLRGRPLTGELFF TGTGCCAGCAGCGCCCAACTCAGGGGGCGCCCCCTCACCGGGGAGCTGTTTTTT
TRBJ1-4 17 TRBD1 TRBV12-3/TRBV12-4 many CASSLPSWDRRDEKLFF TGTGCCAGCAGTTTACCATCTTGGGACAGGCGTGACGAAAAACTGTTTTTT
TRBJ1-5 13 . TRBV11-1 few CASSLEENQPQHF TGTGCCAGCAGCTTGGAGGAGAATCAGCCCCAGCATTTT
TRBJ2-7 14 . TRBV27 many CASSFRGPLYEQYF TGTGCCAGCAGTTTCAGGGGACCTCTTTACGAGCAGTACTTC
TRBJ2-3 12 . TRBV5-5 many CASSRDTDTQYF TGTGCCAGCAGCCGGGACACAGATACGCAGTATTTT
TRBJ2-7 15 . TRBV28 many CASTPLLGVPYEQYF TGTGCCAGCACCCCATTATTGGGGGTGCCCTACGAGCAGTACTTC
TRBJ1-6 14 . TRBV2 many CASRTEITNSPLHF TGTGCCAGCAGGACAGAGATAACGAATTCACCCCTCCACTTT
TRBJ1-5 16 TRBD1 TRBV27 many CASSLWGTGGFQPQHF TGTGCCAGCAGTTTATGGGGGACAGGGGGGTTTCAGCCCCAGCATTTT
TRBJ2-5 17 TRBD2 TRBV9 many CASSVESSGSPQETQYF TGTGCCAGCAGCGTAGAGTCGAGCGGGAGCCCCCAAGAGACCCAGTACTTC
TRBJ1-1 14 . TRBV6-1 . CASSKTVMNTEAFF TGTGCCAGCAGTAAGACGGTTATGAACACTGAAGCTTTCTTT
TRBJ2-5 14 . TRBV6-6 many CASSYSGGGATQYF TGTGCCAGCAGTTACTCGGGGGGCGGCGCGACCCAGTACTTC
TRBJ1-3 16 . TRBV7-9 many CASSPQTGGSGNTIYF TGTGCCAGCAGCCCCCAGACAGGTGGATCCGGAAACACCATATATTTT
TRBJ1-4 14 TRBD1 TRBV28 many CAGGTGVGNEKLFF TGTGCCGGAGGGACAGGGGTCGGTAATGAAAAACTGTTTTTT
TRBJ2-1 16 . TRBV5-6 many CASSLNRGKVIGEQFF TGTGCCAGCAGCTTGAATCGCGGCAAAGTGATAGGTGAGCAGTTCTTC
TRBJ2-3 15 . TRBV20-1 many CSARIASVSTDTQYF TGCAGTGCTAGAATCGCTAGCGTTAGCACAGATACGCAGTATTTT
TRBJ2-7 16 . TRBV28 many CASSLSSPPVPYEQYF TGTGCCAGCAGTTTATCGAGCCCACCAGTCCCCTACGAGCAGTACTTC
TRBJ1-5 15 . TRBV15 . CATSRDRGLNQPQHF TGTGCCACCAGCAGAGATAGGGGGTTGAATCAGCCCCAGCATTTT